This note documents a single TCR beta chain sequence. The record originates from a study of T-cell memory formation after mild COVID-19. The ends lost 4 bases at V and 5 bases at J; junction bases unmatched: 10. The CDR3 is 16 residues long. Per the germline V gene, CDR1 is SGHNT and CDR2 is YYREEE (reference sequence). TCRdb re-called the 5' RACE reads with MiXCR, one entry per CDR3 protein. The table includes about 340,000 distinct CDR3 sequences, roughly 19% detected once. The genes are TRBV5-4 and TRBJ2-5; the match to TRBD1 covers 11 bases. This sequence was found in a man younger than 35 who had mild COVID-19 (a few samples of this study predate the infection). Cell type and time point are not known. The specimen was PBMCs or a T cell subset sorted from them (not recorded which). CDR3 sequence (DNA): TGTGCCAGCAGCCCCCACGGAGGACAGGGGGCTGAGACCCAGTACTTC. Encoded protein: CASSPHGGQGAETQYF. The variable domain in full, completed from reference TRBV5-4 and TRBJ2-5, reads ETGVTQSPTHLIKTRGQQVTLRCSSQSGHNTVSWYQQALGQGPQFIFQYYREEENGRGNFPPRFSGLQFPNYSSELNVNALELDDSALYLCASSPHGGQGAETQYFGPGTRLLVL.